The T cell receptor beta chain described here comes from a study of CD8+CD57+ T cells in acquired aplastic anemia. It was patients with CD8+CD57+ cell expansion by flow cytometry who were chosen for sequencing. No therapy was given to patients before blood sampling. The length of the CDR3 is 16 residues. The trim removed 11 bases at V and 0 bases at J, leaving 9 bases unmatched. CDR1 is ENHRY and CDR2 is SYGVKD in the germline V gene. Profiling that covered TCR beta VDJ and CDR3 relied on genomic DNA as its template. TCRdb reprocessed the reads via MiXCR and lists one record per CDR3 protein. This table has roughly 180,000 distinct CDR3 sequences, approximately 48% appearing once.

Sample: sorted CD4+, CD8+, or CD8+CD57+ T cells (not recorded which) from PBMCs. The V gene is TRBV10-3, the J gene TRBJ2-7, with TRBD2 matching 14 bases. The TCR was taken from a human donor with aplastic anemia. The CDR3 here is CAVGTSGRGGSYEQYF. As DNA, the CDR3 is TGTGCCGTCGGGACTAGCGGGAGAGGTGGCTCCTACGAGCAGTACTTC.